This TCR beta chain was identified during a study of cytomegalovirus exposure and HLA in healthy donors. Points from the study as a whole: V segments that were indistinguishable, TRBV6-2 and TRBV6-3 among them, were omitted from analysis. Whilst most TCR sequences proved rare, a subset of public TCRs occurred across many donors.

V was pared by 8 bases and J by 6 bases, with 17 bases between. Germline values: CDR1 SNHLY, CDR2 FYNNEI. The CDR3 is 14 residues long. PCR amplification relied on 60 Vbeta primers (plus 13 Jbeta primers). Repertoires were generated with immunoSEQ multiplex PCR, while TCRdb's copy carries only in-frame clones and drops some. Counted here are 150,000 or so clones, about 73% occurring once; the ten biggest clones make up under 3%. In regard to this clone: Its target is not known.

The source material was PBMCs. The receptor was isolated from a man aged 35 to 55 in good health and CMV-seropositive. The chain recombines TRBV2 with TRBJ2-1, with D tentatively TRBD2 (7 bases). Written as DNA, the CDR3 is TGTGCCAGCGGGGGGGGGCAAGTAGGCAATGAGCAGTTCTTC. Its translation: CASGGGQVGNEQFF.